This entry describes one TCR beta chain. Antigen: not known. The data belong to a study of vaccination and CD4 T cells after COVID-19. Cultured CD4+ T-cell DNA underwent Oncomine TCR Beta short-read sequencing. Via MiXCR, TCRdb re-called the PCR reads, giving one row per CDR3 protein. This table has around 11,000 distinct CDR3 sequences, about two fifths appearing once. The treatment denotes: roughly nine-day PBMC culture with coronavirus spike peptide pools or control peptides (ViraFEST assay). The TCR sequence derives from a human donor who had recovered from COVID-19. This sample comprised CD4+ T cells from blood, cultured in vitro, obtained after SARS-CoV-2 vaccination.

CDR3 sequence reads: CASSLKRNTEAFF. DNA of the CDR3: TGTGCCAGCAGCTTAAAACGGAACACTGAAGCTTTCTTT. V gene TRBV7-9 combines with J gene TRBJ1-1; no firm D call. The CDR3 has 13 residues. V was trimmed by 2 bases and J by 1 base, leaving 5 bases between them. Germline V CDR1 and CDR2: SEHNR, FQNEAQ (reference sequence).